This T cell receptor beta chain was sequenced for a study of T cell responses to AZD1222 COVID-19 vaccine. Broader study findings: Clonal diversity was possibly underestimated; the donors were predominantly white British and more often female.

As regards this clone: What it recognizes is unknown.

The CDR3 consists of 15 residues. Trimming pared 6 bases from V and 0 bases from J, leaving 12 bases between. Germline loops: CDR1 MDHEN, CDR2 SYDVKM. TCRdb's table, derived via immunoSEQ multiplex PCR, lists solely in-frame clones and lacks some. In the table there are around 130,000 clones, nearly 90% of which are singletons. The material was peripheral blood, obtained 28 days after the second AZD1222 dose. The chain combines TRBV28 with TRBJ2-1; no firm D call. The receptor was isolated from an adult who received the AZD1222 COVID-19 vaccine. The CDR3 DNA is TGTGCCAGCAGCCCTCAGTTCAGCTCCTACAATGAGCAGTTCTTC. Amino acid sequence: CASSPQFSSYNEQFF.